The 13 T cell receptor beta chains given below trace back to one sample, sequenced in a study of cytomegalovirus exposure and HLA in healthy donors. The repertoire was sequenced with immunoSEQ multiplex PCR; TCRdb's copy has only in-frame clones and lacks some. The data show about 130,000 clones, approximately 94% seen once. Sequenced sample: PBMCs. These receptors were obtained from a young man in good health and CMV-seropositive.

J is TRBJ2-1 and V is TRBV4-1; D is unresolved. Germline lookup yields CDR1 MGHRA and CDR2 YSYEKL. This CDR3 contains 16 residues. The ends were cut back, 4 bases at V and 6 bases at J, with 19 bases in the middle. The CDR3 DNA is TGCGCCAGCAGCCGTAAGCCTTCATCCCAAAGCAATGAGCAGTTCTTC. It codes for CASSRKPSSQSNEQFF.

The chain employs TRBV9 and TRBJ2-1; 8 bases are shared with TRBD2. The CDR3 loop spans 16 amino acids. J was trimmed by 4 bases and V by 4 bases; bases with no gene match: 10. Per the germline V gene, CDR1 is SGDLS and CDR2 is YYNGEE. This CDR3 reads CASSLNSGNLYNEQFF. In DNA form, the CDR3 reads TGTGCCAGCAGCTTAAATAGCGGGAACCTTTACAATGAGCAGTTCTTC.

Regarding this clone: The junction departs from germline at one end; a sequencing error may be responsible. The rearrangement links TRBV28 to TRBJ1-1; maybe TRBD1 (6 bases). Germline CDR1 is MDHEN and CDR2 is SYDVKM. This CDR3 region has 17 residues. Here the CDR3 reads CASSIWSHRVWNTEAFF. CDR3 nucleotides: TGTGCCAGCAGTATATGGTCCCACAGGGTATGGAACACTGAAGCTTTCTTT.

This chain links TRBV4-2 with TRBJ2-3; 8 bases agree with TRBD2. The J segment lost 0 bases and the V segment lost 2 bases, leaving 1 base of the junction unmatched. This CDR3 region has 15 residues. From germline, CDR1 is LGHNA and CDR2 YNFKEQ. CDR3 in amino acids: CASSQPSGSTDTQYF. DNA of the CDR3: TGTGCCAGCAGCCAACCTAGCGGGAGCACAGATACGCAGTATTTT.

The chain couples TRBV2 to TRBJ1-5; a weak D match, TRBD1 (5 bases). Trimming removed 6 bases from V and 0 bases from J, with 21 bases in between. The CDR3 runs to 18 residues. Germline lookup yields CDR1 SNHLY and CDR2 FYNNEI. The CDR3 loop is CASSKSFAGSDSNQPQHF. CDR3 bases: TGTGCCAGCAGCAAATCTTTCGCAGGGTCTGATAGCAATCAGCCCCAGCATTTT.

The chain employs TRBV28 and TRBJ2-5; TRBD1 is a possible D gene (6 bases). V lost 6 bases to trimming and J lost 7 bases, with 15 bases between them. Germline CDR1 and CDR2: MDHEN and SYDVKM. The CDR3 contains 13 residues. CDR3 DNA: TGTGCCAGCAGCTTCAACAGGGACCCGACCCAGTACTTC. This codes for CASSFNRDPTQYF.

This clone is a singleton in its sample. J is TRBJ2-5 and V is TRBV5-1; 7 nucleotides agree with TRBD2. With 3 bases clipped from V and 2 bases from J, the junction kept 7 bases outside the gene matches. Germline V gene sequence: CDR1 SGHRS, CDR2 YFSETQ. The CDR3 spans 15 residues. Here the CDR3 DNA reads TGCGCCAGCAGCTGGGTAGCGGGTACTCAAGAGACCCAGTACTTC. Its protein is CASSWVAGTQETQYF.

V and J are TRBV5-6 and TRBJ1-5; D not resolved. CDR1 and CDR2 from the germline V gene are SGHDT and YYEEEE. The germline V and J ends were trimmed by 5 bases and 4 bases, with 10 bases remaining between them. CDR3 length: 13 amino acids. CDR3 bases: TGTGCCAGCAGTTCCCATCCAAATCAGCCCCAGCATTTT. This encodes CASSSHPNQPQHF.

This chain connects TRBV28 to TRBJ2-7; 7 bases are a match to TRBD1. Germline-derived CDR1 and CDR2 are MDHEN and SYDVKM. V lost 8 bases and J lost 2; bases outside the gene matches: 9. This CDR3 spans 14 amino acids. The CDR3 here is CASEGALSTYEQYF. In nucleotides, the CDR3 is TGTGCCAGCGAGGGGGCCCTAAGTACCTACGAGCAGTACTTC. Full variable domain (rest looked up from reference TRBV28 and TRBJ2-7): DVKVTQSSRYLVKRTGEKVFLECVQDMDHENMFWYRQDPGLGLRLIYFSYDVKMKEKGDIPEGYSVSREKKERFSLILESASTNQTSMYLCASEGALSTYEQYFGPGTRLTVT.

The CDR3 loop reads CASSFGGTVTDTQYF. CDR3 sequence (DNA): TGTGCCAGCAGCTTCGGTGGGACTGTCACAGATACGCAGTATTTT. This chain links TRBV7-9 with TRBJ2-3, with D perhaps TRBD2 (6 bases). CDR1 and CDR2 from the germline V gene are SEHNR and FQNEAQ (reference sequence). With 3 bases removed from V and 2 bases from J, the gap between germline ends came to 12 bases. There are 15 residues in the CDR3.

This chain uses TRBV5-6 with TRBJ2-3; 7 nucleotides match TRBD1. Trimming took 4 bases from V and 7 from J; bases not matched to a gene: 3. In germline, CDR1 is SGHDT, CDR2 YYEEEE. CDR3 length: 12 residues. The CDR3 loop reads CASSLRGNTQYF. The CDR3, as DNA: TGTGCCAGCAGCCTCAGGGGGAATACGCAGTATTTT.

The genes are TRBV19 and TRBJ1-2; D is possibly TRBD1 (6 bases). CDR1 and CDR2 from the germline V gene are LNHDA and SQIVND (reference sequence). There are 14 residues in the CDR3. V was pared by 6 bases and J by 0 bases, with 11 bases between. The CDR3 region is CASSPDRANYGYTF. CDR3 DNA: TGTGCCAGTAGCCCGGACAGAGCTAACTATGGCTACACCTTC.

This chain links TRBV30 with TRBJ2-1, with TRBD2 matching over 7 bases. Trimming took 0 bases from V and 0 from J; bases not matched to a gene: 5. The length of the CDR3 is 16 residues. Germline CDR1 GTSNPN, CDR2 SVGIG (reference sequence). The CDR3 region is CAWSVGGGFSYNEQFF. CDR3 in DNA: TGTGCCTGGAGTGTGGGGGGGGGTTTCTCCTACAATGAGCAGTTCTTC.